This T cell receptor (beta chain) was obtained from a study of blood T cell repertoires in COVID-19. Only in-frame clones appear in the TCRdb table, and some are missing; sequencing was by immunoSEQ multiplex PCR. The sample holds around 260,000 clones, nearly 90% seen once. CDR3 length: 15 residues. From germline, CDR1 is LGHDT and CDR2 YNNKEL (reference sequence). V shed 7 bases and J 1 base; nucleotides not matched to a gene: 5. Material for sequencing was peripheral blood. The V gene is TRBV3-1 (or the pseudogene TRBV3-2), the J gene TRBJ2-1; TRBD2 matches 9 bases. The sequence was collected from a human donor in a cohort sampled during active COVID-19. The CDR3 nucleotides read TGTGCCAGCATGCCGGGACTAGCTTCCTACAATGAGCAGTTCTTC. Residues: CASMPGLASYNEQFF.